This T cell receptor beta chain is drawn from a study of cytotoxic CD8 clonotypes in ibrutinib-treated CLL (dated by TCRdb to the early 2020s). General notes on the study: The cohort was composed of about 10 relapsed/refractory and about 15 treatment-naive patients; IGHV unmutated status was identified in approximately 18 patients. Partial responses were observed in about 25 patients and complete responses in 2; after a median follow-up of 68 months, remission was maintained in 15 or so patients and progression was observed in about twelve. Response samples were taken after a median of 12 months on treatment, ranging from about 6 to 40 months. On average, each sample had about 250,000 productive templates and 94,082 productive rearrangements. Longitudinal samples were obtainable from 26 of the 86 participants in the trial. Cryopreserved peripheral blood mononuclear cells were obtained prior to treatment, at the time of response, and at either disease progression or sustained remission. Every remission and progressive disease sample was obtained while ibrutinib was still being received by the patients. The full study reports these points: Public clonotypes were rare and either contracted or stayed stable during treatment, and the rise in clonality at ibrutinib response reflected the expansion of private clonotypes. Lymph node repertoires were not examined, and the timing of sampling was not matched between patients in sustained remission and those whose disease progressed. Clonality increased at ibrutinib response, stayed stable in sustained remission, and fell back toward baseline at progression. Baseline clonality was found to be higher than that of age-matched healthy donors and was strongly correlated with circulating CD8+ T-cell counts.

The time point label on this specimen signifies: more than 10 months on ibrutinib. Approximately 2 micrograms of genomic DNA were extracted from cryopreserved PBMCs for TCR beta library preparation. Longitudinal blood samples from CLL patients receiving ibrutinib monotherapy were subjected to high-throughput TCR beta sequencing. The patients took part in an open-label, single-center phase 2 trial of ibrutinib monotherapy. Taken from the germline V gene, the CDR1 and CDR2 loops are MNHEY and SVGAGI. Spanning cysteine to phenylalanine, the CDR3 consists of 12 amino acids. The read is trimmed to its CDR3 DNA, 36 bases read in frame from base 1. Cut back by 1 base and 9 bases, the V and J ends lie 9 bases apart. Comment on this clone: Its antigen remains unidentified. No quality values exist for individual bases; no much larger clone is one base distant.

Each clonotype received, on average, 10x coverage in deep resolution sequencing performed on a MiSeq, where the target depth lay between 1 in 1 million and 1 in 200,000 T cells. TCR beta libraries were generated with the immunoSEQ hsTCRB Kit. In the authors' own workflow: ImmunoSEQ Data Assistant and ImmunoSEQ Analyzer were used for data analysis, and V, D and J genes were assigned according to IMGT definitions. Clonality, which ranges from 0 to 1, was calculated by subtracting the normalized Shannon entropy of productive rearrangement frequencies from one. Only overrepresented clonotypes making up at least 0.05% of each patient's repertoire were included in the public clonotype analysis. Repertoires from 10 to 15 age-matched healthy donors in immuneACCESS were used as clonality controls. The table was pulled from immuneACCESS by TCRdb, which kept in-frame rearrangements only. Such tables lose some clones; where checked, under half of the loss comes from unresolved V genes, and the rest has no known cause. V, J and clone size are taken as reported in that table, and D and trimming were inferred from the DNA itself. For this sample there are 60,000 to 70,000 clones; roughly 59% appear just once. The ten largest clones take up over 12% of the sample.

The V gene is TRBV6-5 and the J gene is TRBJ1-2; too little of a D gene remains to name it. The source material was PBMCs, sampled after 12 months of ibrutinib treatment. This TCR was recovered from a human donor with chronic lymphocytic leukemia. This receptor carries the CDR3 CASSYWGSSYTF. The nucleotide sequence is given as TGTGCCAGCAGTTACTGGGGAAGTAGCTACACCTTC.